The T cell receptor beta chain described here comes from a study of CD8 T cells in Susac syndrome. Healthy donors matched for age and sex were used as controls. When the RNA was reverse transcribed, random hexamers were used with an input of roughly 0.45 to 1 ug. Amplification of TCR beta CDR3 was carried out by immunoSEQ multiplex PCR, which covered 54 Vbeta and 13 Jbeta segments. TCRdb called the immunoSEQ multiplex PCR reads again in MiXCR, with one record for every CDR3 protein. The data show 100,000 to 150,000 distinct CDR3 sequences, with 90% to 95% seen just once and roughly 0.11% held by the top ten. With 0 bases removed from V and 0 bases from J, the gap between germline ends came to 6 bases. Germline lookup yields CDR1 MGHRA and CDR2 YSYEKL. The CDR3 runs 16 residues.

The sample comprised CD4+ T cells from PBMCs. The genes are TRBV4-1 and TRBJ2-6; D is uncertain. This TCR was sampled from a human donor in good health. CDR3: CASSQDSYSGANVLTF. The DNA for the CDR3 is TGCGCCAGCAGCCAAGACAGTTACTCTGGGGCCAACGTCCTGACTTTC.